A selection of T cell receptor beta chains follows, all from one sample in a study of T-cell memory formation after mild COVID-19. TCRdb re-called the 5' RACE reads with MiXCR, one entry per CDR3 protein. The sample yields some 600,000 distinct CDR3 sequences, roughly 17% seen once. Sequenced sample: PBMCs or a T cell subset sorted from them (not recorded which). The origin of the receptors is an adult woman who had mild COVID-19 (a few samples of this study predate the infection). Cell type and time point are not known. Each CDR3 is given with its conserved first and last residue. Fields, in order: clone size, V gene, J gene, D gene, CDR3 protein, CDR3 DNA. The D gene is left open where the match is weak. A row's size may be missing; if present it is once, few, many or a size class.

clone_size: NA
v_call: TRBV2
j_call: TRBJ2-1
d_call: TRBD2
cdr3_aa: CASSEGPSGRNKNEQFF
cdr3_nt: TGTGCCAGCAGTGAAGGCCCTAGCGGGAGAAATAAAAATGAGCAGTTCTTC

clone_size: many
v_call: TRBV20-1
j_call: TRBJ1-4
d_call: TRBD1
cdr3_aa: CSASGGQGREKLFF
cdr3_nt: TGCAGTGCTAGTGGGGGACAGGGACGGGAAAAACTGTTTTTT

clone_size: NA
v_call: TRBV3-1
j_call: TRBJ2-3
d_call: TRBD2
cdr3_aa: CASRQGLAGGPRDTQYF
cdr3_nt: TGTGCCAGCAGACAGGGACTAGCGGGGGGCCCTAGGGATACGCAGTATTTT

clone_size: NA
v_call: TRBV7-2
j_call: TRBJ1-5
d_call: TRBD1
cdr3_aa: CASSPDRAEPQHF
cdr3_nt: TGTGCCAGCAGTCCCGACAGGGCTGAGCCCCAGCATTTT

clone_size: few
v_call: TRBV5-1
j_call: TRBJ1-1
d_call: NA
cdr3_aa: CASSLAGGAAEAFF
cdr3_nt: TGCGCCAGCAGCTTGGCCGGGGGCGCGGCTGAAGCTTTCTTT

clone_size: many
v_call: TRBV4-2
j_call: TRBJ2-1
d_call: NA
cdr3_aa: CASSQEESSYGNEQFF
cdr3_nt: TGTGCCAGCAGCCAAGAGGAGTCTAGTTACGGCAATGAGCAGTTCTTC

clone_size: NA
v_call: TRBV6-5
j_call: TRBJ1-5
d_call: TRBD1
cdr3_aa: CASSQTGTFNQPQHF
cdr3_nt: TGTGCCAGCAGCCAGACAGGGACCTTCAATCAGCCCCAGCATTTT

clone_size: NA
v_call: TRBV11-2
j_call: TRBJ1-2
d_call: NA
cdr3_aa: CASSHMIGYGYTF
cdr3_nt: TGTGCCAGCTCCCACATGATCGGCTATGGCTACACCTTC

clone_size: NA
v_call: TRBV9
j_call: TRBJ1-2
d_call: NA
cdr3_aa: CASSVMGVADGYTF
cdr3_nt: TGTGCCAGCAGCGTTATGGGGGTTGCGGATGGCTACACCTTC

clone_size: NA
v_call: TRBV21-1
j_call: TRBJ2-1
d_call: NA
cdr3_aa: CASSKGGLAGGPYNEQFF
cdr3_nt: TGTGCCAGCAGCAAAGGAGGACTAGCGGGAGGCCCCTACAATGAGCAGTTCTTC

clone_size: NA
v_call: TRBV6-5
j_call: TRBJ2-7
d_call: NA
cdr3_aa: CASTFGRGYEQYF
cdr3_nt: TGTGCCAGCACCTTCGGACGGGGATACGAGCAGTACTTC

clone_size: NA
v_call: TRBV3-1
j_call: TRBJ2-3
d_call: NA
cdr3_aa: CASSRMTDTQYF
cdr3_nt: TGTGCCAGCAGCCGGATGACAGATACGCAGTATTTT

clone_size: few
v_call: TRBV7-9
j_call: TRBJ1-1
d_call: NA
cdr3_aa: CASSARGGWNTEAFF
cdr3_nt: TGTGCCAGCAGCGCTAGGGGAGGATGGAACACTGAAGCTTTCTTT

clone_size: NA
v_call: TRBV4-1
j_call: TRBJ2-4
d_call: NA
cdr3_aa: CASSQVEQGENIQYF
cdr3_nt: TGCGCCAGCAGCCAAGTAGAGCAGGGTGAAAACATTCAGTACTTC

clone_size: many
v_call: TRBV5-1
j_call: TRBJ2-3
d_call: NA
cdr3_aa: CASSGDTQYF
cdr3_nt: TGCGCCAGCAGTGGGGATACGCAGTATTTT

clone_size: NA
v_call: TRBV29-1
j_call: TRBJ1-2
d_call: NA
cdr3_aa: CSVPGGGGYTF
cdr3_nt: TGCAGCGTTCCCGGAGGGGGGGGCTACACCTTC

clone_size: few
v_call: TRBV5-4
j_call: TRBJ2-1
d_call: TRBD2
cdr3_aa: CASSLFGGAKVNEQFF
cdr3_nt: TGTGCCAGCAGCTTGTTCGGGGGGGCCAAGGTCAATGAGCAGTTCTTC

clone_size: NA
v_call: TRBV11-2
j_call: TRBJ2-3
d_call: NA
cdr3_aa: CASRFNAGTDTQYF
cdr3_nt: TGTGCCAGCAGGTTTAACGCCGGGACAGATACGCAGTATTTT

clone_size: few
v_call: TRBV20-1
j_call: TRBJ1-1
d_call: NA
cdr3_aa: CSASSVSGLPTEAFF
cdr3_nt: TGCAGTGCTAGTTCCGTTTCAGGGCTCCCTACTGAAGCTTTCTTT

clone_size: NA
v_call: TRBV7-2
j_call: TRBJ2-1
d_call: NA
cdr3_aa: CASSTGLSLMEEQFF
cdr3_nt: TGTGCCAGCAGCACAGGACTATCCCTGATGGAGGAGCAGTTCTTC

clone_size: NA
v_call: TRBV5-1
j_call: TRBJ1-1
d_call: NA
cdr3_aa: CASSLAGQNRAFF
cdr3_nt: TGCGCCAGCAGCTTGGCCGGACAGAATAGAGCTTTCTTT

clone_size: few
v_call: TRBV6-2/TRBV6-3
j_call: TRBJ1-6
d_call: TRBD1
cdr3_aa: CASSAQGANSPLHF
cdr3_nt: TGTGCCAGCAGTGCACAGGGGGCCAATTCACCCCTCCACTTT

clone_size: few
v_call: TRBV5-1
j_call: TRBJ2-5
d_call: TRBD1
cdr3_aa: CASSMGTGEETQYF
cdr3_nt: TGCGCCAGCAGCATGGGGACAGGGGAAGAGACCCAGTACTTC

clone_size: NA
v_call: TRBV15
j_call: TRBJ2-5
d_call: TRBD1
cdr3_aa: CATSRGNRGLQRETQYF
cdr3_nt: TGTGCCACCAGCAGAGGAAACAGGGGTCTCCAGAGAGAGACCCAGTACTTC

clone_size: NA
v_call: TRBV5-1
j_call: TRBJ2-5
d_call: TRBD2
cdr3_aa: CASSPLGAGVETQYF
cdr3_nt: TGCGCCAGCAGCCCTCTTGGAGCGGGAGTTGAGACCCAGTACTTC

clone_size: few
v_call: TRBV20-1
j_call: TRBJ2-7
d_call: TRBD1
cdr3_aa: CSANGRDRGTYEQYF
cdr3_nt: TGCAGTGCTAATGGCCGGGACAGGGGTACCTACGAGCAGTACTTC

clone_size: NA
v_call: TRBV20-1
j_call: TRBJ1-2
d_call: NA
cdr3_aa: CSARVKGRSYGYTF
cdr3_nt: TGCAGTGCTAGAGTAAAGGGGAGAAGCTATGGCTACACCTTC

clone_size: few
v_call: TRBV5-1
j_call: TRBJ2-7
d_call: NA
cdr3_aa: CASSLRGKYEQYF
cdr3_nt: TGCGCCAGCAGCTTAAGGGGGAAGTACGAGCAGTACTTC

clone_size: few
v_call: TRBV27
j_call: TRBJ2-7
d_call: TRBD1
cdr3_aa: CASSRRQGLISYEQYF
cdr3_nt: TGTGCCAGCAGCCGGAGACAGGGGCTTATCTCCTACGAGCAGTACTTC

clone_size: NA
v_call: TRBV12-3/TRBV12-4
j_call: TRBJ2-1
d_call: NA
cdr3_aa: CASNSADGWAYNEQFF
cdr3_nt: TGTGCCAGCAACTCGGCGGATGGGTGGGCCTACAATGAGCAGTTCTTC

clone_size: few
v_call: TRBV14
j_call: TRBJ2-1
d_call: TRBD2
cdr3_aa: CASSRKTSGPFNEQFF
cdr3_nt: TGTGCCAGCAGCCGAAAGACTAGCGGGCCCTTTAATGAGCAGTTCTTC

clone_size: NA
v_call: TRBV7-8
j_call: TRBJ1-2
d_call: NA
cdr3_aa: CASSSTVFYGYTF
cdr3_nt: TGTGCCAGCAGCTCGACAGTTTTCTATGGCTACACCTTC

clone_size: NA
v_call: TRBV20-1
j_call: TRBJ1-1
d_call: TRBD1
cdr3_aa: CSARDRGKNTEAFF
cdr3_nt: TGCAGTGCTAGAGACAGGGGGAAGAACACTGAAGCTTTCTTT